The text below deals with one TCR beta chain. This specimen belongs to a study of graft-versus-host responses after intestinal transplantation. Some clones are missing from TCRdb's copy, which holds only in-frame ones; the method was immunoSEQ multiplex PCR. The sample holds tens of thousands of clones, roughly 90% seen once. CDR3 length: 15 amino acids. Trimming removed 4 bases from V and 0 bases from J, with 10 bases in between. CDR1 MNHEY and CDR2 SMNVEV come from the germline V gene (reference sequence). The clonotype was recovered from a human patient who received an intestinal transplant, so some T cells may come from the graft donor. The chain recombines TRBV27 with TRBJ1-3, with unresolved D. The source material was PBMCs, sampled 98 days after intestinal transplantation. For the CDR3, the DNA is TGTGCCAGCAGTTCACAGATACTCTCTGGAAACACCATATATTTT. It yields the protein CASSSQILSGNTIYF.